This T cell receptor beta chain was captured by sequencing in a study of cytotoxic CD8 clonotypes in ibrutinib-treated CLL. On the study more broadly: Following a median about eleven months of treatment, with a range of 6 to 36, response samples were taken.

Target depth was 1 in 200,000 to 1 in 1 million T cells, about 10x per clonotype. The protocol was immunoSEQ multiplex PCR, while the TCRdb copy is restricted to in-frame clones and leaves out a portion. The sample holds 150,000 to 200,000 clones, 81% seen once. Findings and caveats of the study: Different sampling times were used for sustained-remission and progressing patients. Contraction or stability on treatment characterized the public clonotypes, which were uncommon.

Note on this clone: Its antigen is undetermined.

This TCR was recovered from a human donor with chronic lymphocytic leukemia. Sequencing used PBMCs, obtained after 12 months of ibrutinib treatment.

The CDR3 region is CASSLGDRSNEKLFF. The CDR3 DNA reads TGTGCCAGCAGCTTAGGGGACCGTTCTAATGAAAAACTGTTTTTT. The chain links TRBV7-2 to TRBJ1-4, with D perhaps matching TRBD1 (5 bases). Trimming stripped 1 base from V and 3 bases from J, with 9 bases between. Germline assignment: CDR1 SGHTA and CDR2 FQGNSA. The CDR3 consists of 15 residues.